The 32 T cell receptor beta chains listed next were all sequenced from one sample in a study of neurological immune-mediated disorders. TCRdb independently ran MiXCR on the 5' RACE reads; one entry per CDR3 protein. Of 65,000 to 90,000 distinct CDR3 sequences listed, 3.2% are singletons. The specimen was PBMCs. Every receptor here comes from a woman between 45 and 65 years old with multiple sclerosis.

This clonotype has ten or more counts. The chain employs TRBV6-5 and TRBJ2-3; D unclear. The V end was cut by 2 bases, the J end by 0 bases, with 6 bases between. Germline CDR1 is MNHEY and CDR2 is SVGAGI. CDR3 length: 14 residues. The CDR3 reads CASSYKQSTDTQYF. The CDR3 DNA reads TGTGCCAGCAGTTACAAGCAAAGCACAGATACGCAGTATTTT.

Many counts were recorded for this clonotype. CDR3 DNA sequence: TGTGCCAGCAGCCAATTTAACACCGGGGAGCTGTTTTTT. Translation gives CASSQFNTGELFF. V usage is TRBV14 and J usage is TRBJ2-2; D not resolved. CDR3 length equals 13 residues. V was pared by 2 bases and J by 2 bases, with 3 bases between. The V gene's germline CDR1 is SGHDN and CDR2 FVKESK.

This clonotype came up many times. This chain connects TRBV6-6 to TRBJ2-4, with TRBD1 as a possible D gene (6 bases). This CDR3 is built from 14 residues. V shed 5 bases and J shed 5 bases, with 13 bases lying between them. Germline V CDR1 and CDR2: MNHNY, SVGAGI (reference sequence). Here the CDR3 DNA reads TGTGCCAGCAGTGATACAGGGCCCCAAAACATTCAGTACTTC. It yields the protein CASSDTGPQNIQYF.

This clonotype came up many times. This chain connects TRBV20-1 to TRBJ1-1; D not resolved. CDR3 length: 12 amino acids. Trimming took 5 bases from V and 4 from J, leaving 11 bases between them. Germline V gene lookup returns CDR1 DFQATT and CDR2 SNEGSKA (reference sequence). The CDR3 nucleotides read TGCAGTGCTGGGAGGGTATCCACTGAAGCTTTCTTT. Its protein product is CSAGRVSTEAFF.

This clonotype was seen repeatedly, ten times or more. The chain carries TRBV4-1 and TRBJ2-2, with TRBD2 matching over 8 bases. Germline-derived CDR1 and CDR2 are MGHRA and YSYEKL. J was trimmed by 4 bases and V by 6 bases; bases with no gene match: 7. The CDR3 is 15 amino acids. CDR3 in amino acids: CASRDPGGVTGELFF. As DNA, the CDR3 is TGCGCCAGCAGAGATCCGGGGGGGGTCACCGGGGAGCTGTTTTTT.

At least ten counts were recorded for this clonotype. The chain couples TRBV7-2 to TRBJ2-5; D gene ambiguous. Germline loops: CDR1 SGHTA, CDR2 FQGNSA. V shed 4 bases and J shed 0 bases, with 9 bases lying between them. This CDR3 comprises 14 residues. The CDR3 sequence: CASSSLGNQETQYF. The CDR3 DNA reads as TGTGCCAGCAGCTCCCTGGGGAACCAAGAGACCCAGTACTTC.

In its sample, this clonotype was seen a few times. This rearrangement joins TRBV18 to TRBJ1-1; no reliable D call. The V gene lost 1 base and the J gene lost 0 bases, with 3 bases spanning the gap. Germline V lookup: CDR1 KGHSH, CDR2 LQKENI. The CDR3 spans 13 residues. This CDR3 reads CASSPQLNTEAFF. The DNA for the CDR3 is TGTGCCAGCTCACCACAGTTGAACACTGAAGCTTTCTTT.

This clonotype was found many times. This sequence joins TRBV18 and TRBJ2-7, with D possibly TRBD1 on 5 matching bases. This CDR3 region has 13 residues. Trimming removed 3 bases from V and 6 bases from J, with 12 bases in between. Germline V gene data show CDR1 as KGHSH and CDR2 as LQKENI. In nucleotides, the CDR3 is TGTGCCAGCTCACCCCAGGGAAGGGCCGAGCAGTACTTC. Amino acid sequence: CASSPQGRAEQYF.

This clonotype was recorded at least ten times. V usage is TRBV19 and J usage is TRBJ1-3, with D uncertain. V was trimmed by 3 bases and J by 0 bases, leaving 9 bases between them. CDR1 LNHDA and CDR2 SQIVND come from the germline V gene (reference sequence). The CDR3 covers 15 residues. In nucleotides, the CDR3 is TGTGCCAGTAGTATTGAACCTACCTCTGGAAACACCATATATTTT. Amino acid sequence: CASSIEPTSGNTIYF. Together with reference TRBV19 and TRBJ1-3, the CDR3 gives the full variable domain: DGGITQSPKYLFRKEGQNVTLSCEQNLNHDAMYWYRQDPGQGLRLIYYSQIVNDFQKGDIAEGYSVSREKKESFPLTVTSAQKNPTAFYLCASSIEPTSGNTIYFGEGSWLTVV.

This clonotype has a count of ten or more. The CDR3 sequence: CSVSRGQRVEYNEQFF. The CDR3 DNA reads as TGCAGCGTTTCCAGGGGCCAGCGGGTAGAATACAATGAGCAGTTCTTC. The chain carries TRBV29-1 and TRBJ2-1; tentatively, D is TRBD1 or TRBD2 (6 bases each). The CDR3 length is 16 residues. Between the trimmed V and J ends, which lost 5 bases and 4 bases, there was a span of 21 bases. Germline V gene lookup returns CDR1 SQVTM and CDR2 ANQGSEA.

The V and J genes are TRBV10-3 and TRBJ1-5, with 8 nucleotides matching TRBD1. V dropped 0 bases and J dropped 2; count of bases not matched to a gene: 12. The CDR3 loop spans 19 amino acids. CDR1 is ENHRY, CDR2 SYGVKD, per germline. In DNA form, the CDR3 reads TGTGCCATCAGTGAGTCCCTTTTTGACAGGGGACTAGGCAATCAGCCCCAGCATTTT. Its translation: CAISESLFDRGLGNQPQHF.

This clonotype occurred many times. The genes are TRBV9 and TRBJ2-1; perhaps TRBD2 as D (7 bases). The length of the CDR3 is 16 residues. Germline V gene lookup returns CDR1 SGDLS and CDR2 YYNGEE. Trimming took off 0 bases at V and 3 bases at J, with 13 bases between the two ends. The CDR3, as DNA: TGTGCCAGCAGCGTAGAGGGGGGGACTGTCTACAATGAGCAGTTCTTC. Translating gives CASSVEGGTVYNEQFF.

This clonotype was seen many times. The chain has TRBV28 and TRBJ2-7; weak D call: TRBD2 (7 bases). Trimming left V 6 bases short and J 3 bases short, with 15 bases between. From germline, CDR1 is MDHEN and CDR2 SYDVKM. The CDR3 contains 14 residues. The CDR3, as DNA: TGTGCCAGCAGACCCGCGGGGGCCAGCTACGAGCAGTACTTC. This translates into CASRPAGASYEQYF. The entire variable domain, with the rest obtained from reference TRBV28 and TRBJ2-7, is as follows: DVKVTQSSRYLVKRTGEKVFLECVQDMDHENMFWYRQDPGLGLRLIYFSYDVKMKEKGDIPEGYSVSREKKERFSLILESASTNQTSMYLCASRPAGASYEQYFGPGTRLTVT.

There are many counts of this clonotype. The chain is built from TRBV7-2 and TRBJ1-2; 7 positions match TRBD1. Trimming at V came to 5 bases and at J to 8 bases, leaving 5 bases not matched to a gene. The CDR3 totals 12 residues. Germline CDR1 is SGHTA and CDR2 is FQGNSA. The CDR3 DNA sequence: TGTGCCAGCAGCAGGGACAGACACGGCTACACCTTC. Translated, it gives CASSRDRHGYTF.

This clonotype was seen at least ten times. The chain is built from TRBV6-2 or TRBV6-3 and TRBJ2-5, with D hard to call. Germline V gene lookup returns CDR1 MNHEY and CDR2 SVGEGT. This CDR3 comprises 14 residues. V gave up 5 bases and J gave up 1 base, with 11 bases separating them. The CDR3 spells CASSRSNSQETQYF. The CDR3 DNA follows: TGTGCCAGCAGTCGTAGTAACAGCCAAGAGACCCAGTACTTC.

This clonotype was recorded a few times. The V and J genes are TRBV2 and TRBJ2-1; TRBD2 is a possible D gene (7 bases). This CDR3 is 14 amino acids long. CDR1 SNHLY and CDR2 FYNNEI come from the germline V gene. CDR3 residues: CARGPPGGLNEQFF. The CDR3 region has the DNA TGTGCGCGGGGGCCCCCCGGGGGCCTTAATGAGCAGTTCTTC.

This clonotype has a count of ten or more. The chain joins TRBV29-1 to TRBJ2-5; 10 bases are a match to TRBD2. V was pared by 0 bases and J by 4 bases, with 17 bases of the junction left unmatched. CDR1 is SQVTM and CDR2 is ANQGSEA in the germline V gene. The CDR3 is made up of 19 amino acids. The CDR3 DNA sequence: TGCAGCGTTGAAGATCATAGGGGGCGTCTAGCGGGAGACGGAGAGACCCAGTACTTC. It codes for CSVEDHRGRLAGDGETQYF.

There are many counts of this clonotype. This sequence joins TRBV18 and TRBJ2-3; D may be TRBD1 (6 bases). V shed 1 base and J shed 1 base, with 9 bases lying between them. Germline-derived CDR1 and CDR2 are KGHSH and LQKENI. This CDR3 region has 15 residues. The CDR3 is CASSPLQGRTDTQYF. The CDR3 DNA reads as TGTGCCAGCTCACCACTACAGGGCCGCACAGATACGCAGTATTTT.

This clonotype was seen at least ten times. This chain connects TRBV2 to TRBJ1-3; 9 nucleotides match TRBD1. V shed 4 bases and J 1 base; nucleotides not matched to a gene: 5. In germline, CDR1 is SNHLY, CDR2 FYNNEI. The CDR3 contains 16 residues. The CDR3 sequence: CASSALTGGSGNTIYF. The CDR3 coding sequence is TGTGCCAGCAGTGCCCTGACAGGGGGGTCTGGAAACACCATATATTTT.

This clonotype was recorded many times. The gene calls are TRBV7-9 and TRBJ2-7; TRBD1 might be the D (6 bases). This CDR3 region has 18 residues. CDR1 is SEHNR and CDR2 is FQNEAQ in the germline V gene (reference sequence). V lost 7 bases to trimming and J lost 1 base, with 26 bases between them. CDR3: CASTYTPGQIVLSYEQYF. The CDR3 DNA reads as TGTGCCAGCACCTACACACCCGGACAGATCGTTTTGTCCTACGAGCAGTACTTC.

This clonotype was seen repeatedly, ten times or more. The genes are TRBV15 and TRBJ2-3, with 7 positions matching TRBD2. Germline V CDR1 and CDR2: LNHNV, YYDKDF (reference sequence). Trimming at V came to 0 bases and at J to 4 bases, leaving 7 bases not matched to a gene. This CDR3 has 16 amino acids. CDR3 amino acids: CATSRDRASGPDTQYF. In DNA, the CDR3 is TGTGCCACCAGCAGAGATAGGGCTAGCGGCCCAGATACGCAGTATTTT.

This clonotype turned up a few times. The CDR3 DNA is TGCAGTGCTATCCTGCAGGGCACAGATACGCAGTATTTT. It encodes CSAILQGTDTQYF. The chain is built from TRBV20-1 and TRBJ2-3, with D hard to call. The V end lost 4 bases, the J end lost 1 base, and 9 bases lay between the germline ends. CDR3 length: 13 residues. Looked up from germline, CDR1 is DFQATT and CDR2 is SNEGSKA (reference sequence).

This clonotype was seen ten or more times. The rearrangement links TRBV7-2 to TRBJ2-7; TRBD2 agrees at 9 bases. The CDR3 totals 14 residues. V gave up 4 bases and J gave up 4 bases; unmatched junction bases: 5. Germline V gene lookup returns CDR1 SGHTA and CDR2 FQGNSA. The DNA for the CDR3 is TGTGCCAGCAGCTCGGGACTAGCTCAATACGAGCAGTACTTC. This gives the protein CASSSGLAQYEQYF. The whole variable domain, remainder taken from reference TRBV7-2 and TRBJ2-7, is GAGVSQSPSNKVTEKGKDVELRCDPISGHTALYWYRQSLGQGLEFLIYFQGNSAPDKSGLPSDRFSAERTGGSVSTLTIQRTQQEDSAVYLCASSSGLAQYEQYFGPGTRLTVT.

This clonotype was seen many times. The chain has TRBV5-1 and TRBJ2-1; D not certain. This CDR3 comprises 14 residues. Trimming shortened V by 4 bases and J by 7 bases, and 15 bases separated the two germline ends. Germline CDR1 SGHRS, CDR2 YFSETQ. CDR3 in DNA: TGCGCCAGCAGCCTCGGGTTCTCATCTAATGAGCAGTTCTTC. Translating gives CASSLGFSSNEQFF.

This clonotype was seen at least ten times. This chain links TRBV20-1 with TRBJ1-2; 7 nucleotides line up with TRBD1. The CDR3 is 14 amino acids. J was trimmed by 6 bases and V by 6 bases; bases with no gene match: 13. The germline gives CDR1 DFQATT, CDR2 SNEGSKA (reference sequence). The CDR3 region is CSANSLDRRDGYTF. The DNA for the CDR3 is TGCAGTGCCAATAGTCTGGACAGGAGGGATGGCTACACCTTC.

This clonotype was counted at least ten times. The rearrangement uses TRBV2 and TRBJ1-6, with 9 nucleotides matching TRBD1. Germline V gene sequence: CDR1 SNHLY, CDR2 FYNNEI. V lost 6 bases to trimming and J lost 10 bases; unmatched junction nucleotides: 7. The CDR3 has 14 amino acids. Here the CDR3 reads CASSLQGAESPLHF. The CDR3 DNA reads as TGTGCCAGCAGCCTACAGGGGGCGGAATCACCCCTCCACTTT.

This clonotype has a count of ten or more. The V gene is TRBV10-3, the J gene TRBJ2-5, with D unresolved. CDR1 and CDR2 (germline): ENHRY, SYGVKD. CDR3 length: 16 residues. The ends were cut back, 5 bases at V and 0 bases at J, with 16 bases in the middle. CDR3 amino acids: CAISTGLANHQETQYF. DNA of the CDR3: TGTGCCATCAGTACTGGCTTAGCCAACCACCAAGAGACCCAGTACTTC.

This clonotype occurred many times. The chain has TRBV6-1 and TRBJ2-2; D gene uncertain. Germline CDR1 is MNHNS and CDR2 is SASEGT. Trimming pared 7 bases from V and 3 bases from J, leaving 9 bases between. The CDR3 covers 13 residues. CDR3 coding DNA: TGTGCCAGCACAACAGAGGACACCGGGGAGCTGTTTTTT. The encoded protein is CASTTEDTGELFF.

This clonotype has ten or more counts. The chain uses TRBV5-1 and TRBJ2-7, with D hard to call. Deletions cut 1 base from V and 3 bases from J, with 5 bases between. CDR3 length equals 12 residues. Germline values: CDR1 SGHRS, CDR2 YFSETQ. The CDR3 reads CASSLSGYEQYF. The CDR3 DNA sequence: TGCGCCAGCAGCTTGTCTGGCTACGAGCAGTACTTC.

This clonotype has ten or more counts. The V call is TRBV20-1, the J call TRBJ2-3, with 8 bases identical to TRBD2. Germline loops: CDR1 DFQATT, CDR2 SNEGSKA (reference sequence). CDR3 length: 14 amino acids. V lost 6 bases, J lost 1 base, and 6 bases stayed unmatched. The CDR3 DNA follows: TGCAGTGCCGAACCGGGACTAGGCACAGATACGCAGTATTTT. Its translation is CSAEPGLGTDTQYF.

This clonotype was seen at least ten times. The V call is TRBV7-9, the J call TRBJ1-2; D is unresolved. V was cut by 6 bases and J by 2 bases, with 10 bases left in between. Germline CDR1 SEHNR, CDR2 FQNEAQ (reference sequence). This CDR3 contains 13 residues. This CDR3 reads CASRPTINYGYTF. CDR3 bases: TGTGCCAGCAGACCTACAATAAACTATGGCTACACCTTC.

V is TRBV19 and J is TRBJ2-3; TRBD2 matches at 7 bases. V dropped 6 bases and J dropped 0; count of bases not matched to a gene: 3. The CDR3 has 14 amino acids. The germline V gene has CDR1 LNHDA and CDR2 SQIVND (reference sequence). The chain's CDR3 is CASRPRGSTDTQYF. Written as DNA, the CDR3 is TGTGCCAGTAGGCCGCGGGGGAGCACAGATACGCAGTATTTT.